Listed below are T cell receptor beta chains from one sample, sequenced in a study of cytomegalovirus exposure and HLA in healthy donors. Profiling relied on immunoSEQ multiplex PCR, and the TCRdb table lists in-frame clones only, not all of them. The sample contains approximately 150,000 clones, 75% of which appear only once. Source material: PBMCs. Every receptor here comes from a man between 18 and 29 years old in good health and CMV-seropositive. Each CDR3 is given with its conserved first and last residue. D genes are given only for firm matches. Size is omitted from some rows. Given values are once, few, many or a class for expanded clones.

CDR3nt	CDR3aa	d_gene	v_gene	j_gene	abundance
TGCGCCAGCAGCTTGGGCGACATCACCACAGATACGCAGTATTTT	CASSLGDITTDTQYF	-	TRBV5-1	TRBJ2-3	few
TGTGCCACCAGTCCACTGCACAGGGGAGGTGGTGAAGCTTTCTTT	CATSPLHRGGGEAFF	TRBD1	TRBV15	TRBJ1-1	once
TGTGCCAGCAGCCCAGGGACTCTTGTCTCCTACAATGAGCAGTTCTTC	CASSPGTLVSYNEQFF	-	TRBV7-9	TRBJ2-1	few
TGTGCCAGCCGGTCGGACAGGGGCCCTAATCAGCCCCAGCATTTT	CASRSDRGPNQPQHF	TRBD1	TRBV28	TRBJ1-5	few
TGTGCCTGGAGTGGAGTCTTTTACAATGAGCAGTTCTTC	CAWSGVFYNEQFF	-	TRBV30	TRBJ2-1	-
TGCAGCGTGCCTGGGGCTAGCGGATACAATGAGCAGTTCTTC	CSVPGASGYNEQFF	TRBD2	TRBV29-1	TRBJ2-1	-
TGTGCCAGCAGTTTATCCCGGGGGGGCCCTCGTCACACCATATATTTT	CASSLSRGGPRHTIYF	-	TRBV28	TRBJ1-3	-
TGTGCCAGCAGTTACGGCCCGGGGGAGACCCAGTACTTC	CASSYGPGETQYF	-	TRBV6-5	TRBJ2-5	-
TGTGCCAGCAGTGTAGACAGGGTGGGAGGTGGCTACACCTTC	CASSVDRVGGGYTF	TRBD1	TRBV2	TRBJ1-2	few
TGTGCCAGCAGTCGCGACAGGGACGCTGAAGCTTTCTTT	CASSRDRDAEAFF	TRBD1	TRBV7-3	TRBJ1-1	-
TGTGCCAGCAGCTTAGAGTTAGCCCGCCAAGAGACCCAGTACTTC	CASSLELARQETQYF	-	TRBV7-2	TRBJ2-5	-
TGTGCCAGCAGTTCTCTAGGACAGGGCAATCAGCCCCAGCATTTT	CASSSLGQGNQPQHF	TRBD1	TRBV27	TRBJ1-5	-
TGCGCCAGCAGCCAAAACCAATTCACCGGGGGGGGCGAAGAGACCCAGTACTTC	CASSQNQFTGGGEETQYF	TRBD2	TRBV4-1	TRBJ2-5	-
TGTGCCAGCAGTTACACCCCGGGTACGGTCACAGATACGCAGTATTTT	CASSYTPGTVTDTQYF	-	TRBV6-5	TRBJ2-3	-
TGCACCACTAGACCCCGGCTAAGTTCCACAGATACGCAGTATTTT	CTTRPRLSSTDTQYF	-	TRBV29-1	TRBJ2-3	-
TGCAGCGTTGAACGCCAGAGCGTCGTCGAGACCCAGTACTTC	CSVERQSVVETQYF	-	TRBV29-1	TRBJ2-5	-
TGTGCCAGCGTGGTTCGGGACAGGTCCCCTGACGGCTACACCTTC	CASVVRDRSPDGYTF	TRBD1	TRBV6-1	TRBJ1-2	-
TGCGCCAGCAGCCCCAATCGACTAGCGGATAATGAGCAGTTCTTC	CASSPNRLADNEQFF	TRBD2	TRBV5-1	TRBJ2-1	few
TGTGCCAGCAGTGACTCGGACAGGAATGAGCAGTTCTTC	CASSDSDRNEQFF	TRBD1	TRBV6-4	TRBJ2-1	-
TGTGCCAGCAGAGCCAGGGTAGCCAAAAACATTCAGTACTTC	CASRARVAKNIQYF	-	TRBV2	TRBJ2-4	-
TGCGCCAGCAGCTTGGCCGTATTCGGCGGCAATGAGCAGTTCTTC	CASSLAVFGGNEQFF	-	TRBV5-1	TRBJ2-1	-
TGTGCCAGCAGTGATGCAAACCCCCAGTATAATGAAAAACTGTTTTTT	CASSDANPQYNEKLFF	-	TRBV2	TRBJ1-4	-
TGCAGCGTTGTTTTAGAGGGTCACCAAGAGACCCAGTACTTC	CSVVLEGHQETQYF	-	TRBV29-1	TRBJ2-5	few
TGTGCCACCGGGCGCGCTAGCGGAACCACAGATACGCAGTATTTT	CATGRASGTTDTQYF	TRBD2	TRBV6-1	TRBJ2-3	-
TGTGCCAGCCATACCGAGCTAGCGGGAAGCTCTGGGGCCAACGTCCTGACTTTC	CASHTELAGSSGANVLTF	TRBD2	TRBV28	TRBJ2-6	-
TGTGCCAGTAGTATATTGGACAGGATCGCCAATGAGCAGTTCTTC	CASSILDRIANEQFF	TRBD1	TRBV19	TRBJ2-1	-
TGTGCCAGCTCACCCTACGGGACAGGCGGGGATAGGGGCAATCAGCCCCAGCATTTT	CASSPYGTGGDRGNQPQHF	TRBD1	TRBV18	TRBJ1-5	-
TGTGCCAGCAGTTTAACTAGCGGGGACACAGATACGCAGTATTTT	CASSLTSGDTDTQYF	TRBD2	TRBV28	TRBJ2-3	-
TGTGCCAGCAGCCCCGGGAAGGCGAACACTGAAGCTTTCTTT	CASSPGKANTEAFF	-	TRBV7-3	TRBJ1-1	-
TGTGCTAGCAGCTTAGCGAGGTTTTCCGAGCAGTACTTC	CASSLARFSEQYF	-	TRBV7-7	TRBJ2-7	-
TGTGCCAGTAGTACTAGGACTAGCGGGACGCGGGAGACCCAGTACTTC	CASSTRTSGTRETQYF	TRBD2	TRBV19	TRBJ2-5	-
TGTGCCAGCAGTTTGGGGCAGGGCTCCTACGAGCAGTACTTC	CASSLGQGSYEQYF	-	TRBV28	TRBJ2-7	few
TGTGCCAGCAGCTTATTACAGGGGGGCCGGGAGTACTTC	CASSLLQGGREYF	TRBD1	TRBV7-2	TRBJ2-7	-
TGTGCCAGCAGGGTGGGCCTAGCGGGAATCAATGAGCAGTTCTTC	CASRVGLAGINEQFF	TRBD2	TRBV2	TRBJ2-1	-
TGCGCCAGCAGCTTGGCGGTGACAGGGGGATCTTCCTATAATTCACCCCTCCACTTT	CASSLAVTGGSSYNSPLHF	TRBD1	TRBV5-1	TRBJ1-6	-